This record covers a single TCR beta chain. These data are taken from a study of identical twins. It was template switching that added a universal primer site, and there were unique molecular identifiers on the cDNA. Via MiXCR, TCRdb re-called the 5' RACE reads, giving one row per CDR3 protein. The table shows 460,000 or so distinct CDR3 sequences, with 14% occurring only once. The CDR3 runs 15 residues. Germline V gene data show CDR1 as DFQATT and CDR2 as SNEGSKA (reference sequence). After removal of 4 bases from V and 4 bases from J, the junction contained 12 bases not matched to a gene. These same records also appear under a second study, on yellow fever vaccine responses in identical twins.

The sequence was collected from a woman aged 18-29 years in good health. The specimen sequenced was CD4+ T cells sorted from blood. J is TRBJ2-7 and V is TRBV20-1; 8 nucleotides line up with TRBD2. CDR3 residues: CSAMSGGLYRYEQYF. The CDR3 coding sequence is TGCAGTGCTATGAGCGGGGGCCTCTACCGTTACGAGCAGTACTTC.